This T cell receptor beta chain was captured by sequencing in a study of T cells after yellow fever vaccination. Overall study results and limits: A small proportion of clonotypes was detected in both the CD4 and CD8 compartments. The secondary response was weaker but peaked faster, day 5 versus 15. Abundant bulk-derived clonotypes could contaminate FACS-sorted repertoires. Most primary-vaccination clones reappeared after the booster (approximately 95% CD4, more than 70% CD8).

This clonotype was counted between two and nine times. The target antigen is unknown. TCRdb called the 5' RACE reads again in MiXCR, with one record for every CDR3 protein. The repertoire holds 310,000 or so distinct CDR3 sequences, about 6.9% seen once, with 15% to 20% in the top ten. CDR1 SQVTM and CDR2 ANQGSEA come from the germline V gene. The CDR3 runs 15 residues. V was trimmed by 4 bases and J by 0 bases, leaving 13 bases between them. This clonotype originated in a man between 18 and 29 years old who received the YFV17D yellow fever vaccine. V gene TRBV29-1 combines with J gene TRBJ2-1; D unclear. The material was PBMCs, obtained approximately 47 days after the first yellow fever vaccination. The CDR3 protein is CSVVAHSSSYNEQFF. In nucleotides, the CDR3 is TGCAGCGTTGTTGCTCACTCGAGCTCCTACAATGAGCAGTTCTTC.